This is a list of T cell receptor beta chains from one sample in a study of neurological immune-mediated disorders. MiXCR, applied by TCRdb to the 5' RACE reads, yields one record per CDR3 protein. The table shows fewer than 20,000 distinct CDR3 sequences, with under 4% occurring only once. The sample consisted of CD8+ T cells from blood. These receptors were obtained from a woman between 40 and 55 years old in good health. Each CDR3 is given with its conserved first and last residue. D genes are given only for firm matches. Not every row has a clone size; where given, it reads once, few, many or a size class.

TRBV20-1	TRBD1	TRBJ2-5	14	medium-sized	TGCAGTGCTAGAGCGGGACAGCCCCGGGAGACCCAGTACTTC	CSARAGQPRETQYF
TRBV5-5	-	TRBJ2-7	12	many	TGTGCCAGCAGCTTGGTCCCCTACGAGCAGTACTTC	CASSLVPYEQYF
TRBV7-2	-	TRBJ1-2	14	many	TGTGCCAGCAGCTTAGTAGGGACAAACTATGGCTACACCTTC	CASSLVGTNYGYTF
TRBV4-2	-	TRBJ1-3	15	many	TGTGCCAGCAGCCCTACAGGGTCTTACGGAAACACCATATATTTT	CASSPTGSYGNTIYF
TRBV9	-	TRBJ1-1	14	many	TGTGCCAGCAGCGTAGCTAGAGACGGGGGGGAAGCTTTCTTT	CASSVARDGGEAFF
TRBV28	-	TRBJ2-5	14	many	TGTGCCAGCAGTAGTACAGGGTCCCAAGAGACCCAGTACTTC	CASSSTGSQETQYF
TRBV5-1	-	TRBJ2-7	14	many	TGCGCCAGCAGTCTCCGGGGACTCAACTACGAGCAGTACTTC	CASSLRGLNYEQYF
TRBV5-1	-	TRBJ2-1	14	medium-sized	TGCGCCAGCAGCTTAGGCAGATCCTACAATGAGCAGTTCTTC	CASSLGRSYNEQFF
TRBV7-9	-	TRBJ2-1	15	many	TGTGCCAGCAGCTCCCACAGGGAGGGAGGAAATGAGCAGTTCTTC	CASSSHREGGNEQFF
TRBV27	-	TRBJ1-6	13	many	TGTGCCAGCAGTTTAGGCTTTAATTCACCCCTCCACTTT	CASSLGFNSPLHF
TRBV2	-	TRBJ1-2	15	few	TGTGCCAGCAGTGAGGACAACTCGATCGGCTATGGCTACACCTTC	CASSEDNSIGYGYTF
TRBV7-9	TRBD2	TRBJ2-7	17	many	TGTGCCAGCAGCTCTGGGACTAGCGGGGTACAATCCTACGAGCAGTACTTC	CASSSGTSGVQSYEQYF
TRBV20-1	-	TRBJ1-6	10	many	TGCAGTGCCCCAAATTCACCCCTCCACTTT	CSAPNSPLHF
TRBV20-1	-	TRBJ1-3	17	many	TGCAGTGCTAGAGATCTCTTCGGCAGTCTCTCTGGAAACACCATATATTTT	CSARDLFGSLSGNTIYF
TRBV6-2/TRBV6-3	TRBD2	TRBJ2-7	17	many	TGTGCCAGCAGTTACTACACCTCTAGCGGACGCTCCTACGAGCAGTACTTC	CASSYYTSSGRSYEQYF
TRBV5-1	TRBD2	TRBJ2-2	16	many	TGCGCCAGCAGCTTGGAAACTAGCGGGAACACCGGGGAGCTGTTTTTT	CASSLETSGNTGELFF
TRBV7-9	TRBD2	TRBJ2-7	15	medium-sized	TGTGCCAGCAGCCCAAGGACTAGCGAAGCCTACGAGCAGTACTTC	CASSPRTSEAYEQYF
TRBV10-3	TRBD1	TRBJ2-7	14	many	TGTGCCATCACCCGGGACAGGCACCTTTACGAGCAGTACTTC	CAITRDRHLYEQYF
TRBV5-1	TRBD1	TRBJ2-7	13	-	TGCGCCAGTCCACGGGACAGTTTTACGCAGCAGTACTTC	CASPRDSFTQQYF
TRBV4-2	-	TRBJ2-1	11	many	TGTGCCAGCAGCCAACGGCGGGAGCAGTTCTTC	CASSQRREQFF
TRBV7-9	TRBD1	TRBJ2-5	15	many	TGTGCCAGCAGCTTAGGACAGGGGGGAGAAGAGACCCAGTACTTC	CASSLGQGGEETQYF
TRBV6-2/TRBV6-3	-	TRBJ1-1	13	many	TGTGCCAGCAGTTTACGGTATAGCACTGAAGCTTTCTTT	CASSLRYSTEAFF
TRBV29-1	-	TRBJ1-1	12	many	TGCAGCGTTGATGAGGGTTACACTGAAGCTTTCTTT	CSVDEGYTEAFF
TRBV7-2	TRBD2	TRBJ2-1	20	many	TGTGCCAGCAGCTTAGGGGTTGGAGGGGATTGGCGGGAGGGCCTCAGTGAGCAGTTCTTC	CASSLGVGGDWREGLSEQFF
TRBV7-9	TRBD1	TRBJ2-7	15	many	TGTGCCAGCAGCCCTAACCGGGACAGTCCCCACGAGCAGTACTTC	CASSPNRDSPHEQYF
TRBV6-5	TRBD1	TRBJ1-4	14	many	TGTGCCAGCACCACGGACAGGGGAGGCGAAAAACTGTTTTTT	CASTTDRGGEKLFF
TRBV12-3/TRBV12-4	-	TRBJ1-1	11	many	TGTGCCAGCAGTTTGATTAATGAAGCTTTCTTT	CASSLINEAFF
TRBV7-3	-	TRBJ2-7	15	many	TGTGCCAGCAGCCCACATGCAACAGGGTTCTACGAGCAGTACTTC	CASSPHATGFYEQYF
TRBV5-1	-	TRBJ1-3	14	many	TGCGCCAGCAGCTTGATGTCTCTGGAAAACACCATATATTTT	CASSLMSLENTIYF
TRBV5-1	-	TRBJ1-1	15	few	TGCGCCAGCAGCGCCGGGACGGGATTGAACACTGAAGCTTTCTTT	CASSAGTGLNTEAFF
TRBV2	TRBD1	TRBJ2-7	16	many	TGTGCCAGCAGCTCCTCAACCGGGACAGGGGGATTAAAGCAGTACTTC	CASSSSTGTGGLKQYF
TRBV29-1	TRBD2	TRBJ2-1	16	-	TGCAGCGTTAAAGGTCATGGGACTAGCATAAGAAATGAGCAGTTCTTC	CSVKGHGTSIRNEQFF
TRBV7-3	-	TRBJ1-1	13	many	TGTGCCAGCAGGCTCTCAGGTGATCATGAAGCTTTCTTT	CASRLSGDHEAFF
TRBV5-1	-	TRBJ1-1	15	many	TGCGCCAGCAGCTTGGGGACGGATCCGAGGACTGAAGCTTTCTTT	CASSLGTDPRTEAFF
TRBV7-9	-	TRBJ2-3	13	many	TGTGCCAGCAGCTTAGTGGACGGGACCGATCAGTATTTT	CASSLVDGTDQYF
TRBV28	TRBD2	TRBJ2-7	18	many	TGTGCCAGCAGTTCCAAAACGGGACTAGCGGCTCAGCGCTACGAGCAGTACTTC	CASSSKTGLAAQRYEQYF
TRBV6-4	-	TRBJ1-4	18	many	TGTGCCAGCAGACAACGTCCATGGGATGGGGCGGTAAATGAAAAACTGTTTTTT	CASRQRPWDGAVNEKLFF
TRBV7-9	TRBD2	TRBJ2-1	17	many	TGTGCCAGCAGCTTCGACACTAGCGGGGACTGGACCCATGAGCAGTTCTTC	CASSFDTSGDWTHEQFF
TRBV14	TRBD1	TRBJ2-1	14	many	TGTGCCAGCAGCCAACTCGGACAGGGTAATGAGCAGTTCTTC	CASSQLGQGNEQFF
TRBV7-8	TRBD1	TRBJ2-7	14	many	TGTGCCAGCAGCTTAGAGGGGGCGCTTGCCGAGCAGTACTTC	CASSLEGALAEQYF
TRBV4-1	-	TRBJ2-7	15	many	TGCGCCAGCAGCCAAGAGCTACCCAGGACTGGAGAGCAGTACTTC	CASSQELPRTGEQYF
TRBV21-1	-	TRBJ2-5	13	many	TGTGCCAGCAGACCGGGACGGAAAGAGACCCAGTACTTC	CASRPGRKETQYF
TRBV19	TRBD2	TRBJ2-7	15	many	TGTGCCAGTAGTATAGAAGACAGCGGGGCCCACGAGCAGTACTTC	CASSIEDSGAHEQYF
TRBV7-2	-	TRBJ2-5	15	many	TGTGCCAGCAGCTTAGCGGGCGGATACCAAGAGACCCAGTACTTC	CASSLAGGYQETQYF
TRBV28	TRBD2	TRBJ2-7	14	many	TGTGCCAGCAGTCTAGCGGGAGGATCGGGCGAGCAGTACTTC	CASSLAGGSGEQYF
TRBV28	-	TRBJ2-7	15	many	TGTGCCAGCAGTTTGCCGGCCCCGGGAAGGCCCGAGCAGTACTTC	CASSLPAPGRPEQYF